The rows below give T cell receptor beta chains drawn from one sample of a study of blood T cell repertoires in COVID-19. Clones were sequenced by immunoSEQ multiplex PCR, and TCRdb holds only the in-frame ones, with some missing. The data show about 210,000 clones, around four fifths seen once. The sample was peripheral blood. All receptors derive from a woman in her forties or fifties with active or convalescent COVID-19. CDR3s include the opening cysteine and the closing phenylalanine or tryptophan.

v_gene: TRBV5-4; j_gene: TRBJ2-5; CDR3aa: CASSTPTGGLSETQYF
v_gene: TRBV10-3; j_gene: TRBJ2-7; CDR3aa: CAIGGTRPGQGAKVYEQYF
v_gene: TRBV19; j_gene: TRBJ2-3; CDR3aa: CATAPGRSTDTQYF
v_gene: TRBV5-8; j_gene: TRBJ1-2; CDR3aa: CASGTGGHPYGYTF
v_gene: TRBV6-5; j_gene: TRBJ1-2; CDR3aa: CASRPDPTGGYTF
v_gene: TRBV18; j_gene: TRBJ2-3; CDR3aa: CASSPGLSTDTQYF
v_gene: TRBV7-2; j_gene: TRBJ1-2; CDR3aa: CASSFPLDDRGHGYTF
v_gene: TRBV30; j_gene: TRBJ1-1; CDR3aa: CAWGPGTGGKTEAFF
v_gene: TRBV28; j_gene: TRBJ1-5; CDR3aa: CASRARGYSNQPQHF
v_gene: TRBV28; j_gene: TRBJ1-5; CDR3aa: CASMRLLGQGSSQPQHF
v_gene: TRBV12-5; j_gene: TRBJ1-1; CDR3aa: CASGLVGGQAFF
v_gene: TRBV27; j_gene: TRBJ1-5; CDR3aa: CASSARQGRGQPQHF
v_gene: TRBV6-1; j_gene: TRBJ2-6; CDR3aa: CASSEHPGSGANVLTF
v_gene: TRBV6-1; j_gene: TRBJ2-5; CDR3aa: CASSEASGGGKETQYF
v_gene: TRBV12-3/TRBV12-4; j_gene: TRBJ2-3; CDR3aa: CASSPRGDTQYF
v_gene: TRBV6-5; j_gene: TRBJ2-1; CDR3aa: CASSRHFEQFF
v_gene: TRBV3-1/TRBV3-2; j_gene: TRBJ1-4; CDR3aa: CASSPRGTNEKLFF
v_gene: TRBV7-8; j_gene: TRBJ1-2; CDR3aa: CASSPQGANGYTF
v_gene: TRBV7-9; j_gene: TRBJ2-1; CDR3aa: CASSFLFPLQGSGTGQFF
v_gene: TRBV10-3; j_gene: TRBJ1-1; CDR3aa: CAIGEGIGAFF